This entry describes one T cell receptor beta chain. Its target is unknown. Before being chosen for sequencing, patients had shown CD8+CD57+ cell expansion by flow cytometry. The CDR3 loop spans 13 amino acids. V was shortened by 8 bases and J by 7 bases, with 14 bases between the two germline ends. The germline CDR1 and CDR2 sequences are SNHLY and FYNNEI. The sample belongs to a study of CD8+CD57+ T cells in acquired aplastic anemia. Genomic DNA, serving as template, underwent TCR beta VDJ and CDR3 profiling. TCRdb recomputed calls from the reads with MiXCR, one row per CDR3 protein. The sample shows 150,000 to 200,000 distinct CDR3 sequences, around 48% of them seen only once. Study-level results: Patients shared around 31 CD8+ CDR3 sequences with controls.

The sequence was obtained from a human donor with aplastic anemia. The V and J genes are TRBV2 and TRBJ1-4; D is possibly TRBD1 (6 bases). Sequenced sample: sorted CD4+, CD8+, or CD8+CD57+ T cells (not recorded which) from PBMCs. The CDR3 DNA is TGTGCCAGCGGCGGGACATCGGGTGAAAAACTGTTTTTT. It encodes CASGGTSGEKLFF.